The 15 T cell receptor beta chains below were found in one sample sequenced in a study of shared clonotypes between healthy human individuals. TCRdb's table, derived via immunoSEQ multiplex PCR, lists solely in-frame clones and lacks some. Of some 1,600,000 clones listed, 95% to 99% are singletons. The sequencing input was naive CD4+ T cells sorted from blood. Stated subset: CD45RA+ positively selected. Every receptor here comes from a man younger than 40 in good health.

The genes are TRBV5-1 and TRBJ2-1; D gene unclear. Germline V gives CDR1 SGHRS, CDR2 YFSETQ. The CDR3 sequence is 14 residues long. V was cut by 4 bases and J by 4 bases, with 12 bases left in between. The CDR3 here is CASSPGYGYNEQFF. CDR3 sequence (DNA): TGCGCCAGCAGCCCTGGATACGGGTACAATGAGCAGTTCTTC.

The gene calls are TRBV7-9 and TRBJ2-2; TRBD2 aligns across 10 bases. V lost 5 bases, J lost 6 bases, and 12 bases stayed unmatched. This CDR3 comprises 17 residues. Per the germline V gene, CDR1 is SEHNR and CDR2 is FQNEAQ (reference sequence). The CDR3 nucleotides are TGTGCCAGCAGCCTGGAGGCTAGCGGGAGTATCTCCGGGGAGCTGTTTTTT. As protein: CASSLEASGSISGELFF.

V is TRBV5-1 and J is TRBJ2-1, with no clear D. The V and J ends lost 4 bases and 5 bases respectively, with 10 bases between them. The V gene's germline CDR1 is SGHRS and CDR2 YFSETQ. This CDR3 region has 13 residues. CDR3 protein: CASSPATDNEQFF. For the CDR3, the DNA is TGCGCCAGCAGCCCCGCGACGGACAATGAGCAGTTCTTC. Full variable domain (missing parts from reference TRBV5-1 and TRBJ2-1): KAGVTQTPRYLIKTRGQQVTLSCSPISGHRSVSWYQQTPGQGLQFLFEYFSETQRNKGNFPGRFSGRQFSNSRSEMNVSTLELGDSALYLCASSPATDNEQFFGPGTRLTVL.

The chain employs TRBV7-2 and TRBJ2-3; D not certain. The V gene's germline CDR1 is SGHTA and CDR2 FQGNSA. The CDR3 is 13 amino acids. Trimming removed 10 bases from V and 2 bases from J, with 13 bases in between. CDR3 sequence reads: CATPEIPTDTQYF. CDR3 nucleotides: TGTGCCACGCCCGAGATCCCCACAGATACGCAGTATTTT.

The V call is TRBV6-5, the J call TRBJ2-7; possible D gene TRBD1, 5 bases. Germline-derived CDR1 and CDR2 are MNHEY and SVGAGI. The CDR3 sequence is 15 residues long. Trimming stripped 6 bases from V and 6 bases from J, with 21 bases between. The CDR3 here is CASRAKGVHPAEQYF. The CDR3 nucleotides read TGTGCCAGCAGGGCGAAAGGGGTTCACCCAGCCGAGCAGTACTTC.

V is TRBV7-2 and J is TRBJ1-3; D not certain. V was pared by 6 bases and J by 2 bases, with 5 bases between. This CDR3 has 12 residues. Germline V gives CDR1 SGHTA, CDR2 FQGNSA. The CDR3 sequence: CASRYAGNTIYF. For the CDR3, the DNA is TGTGCCAGCAGATACGCTGGAAACACCATATATTTT.

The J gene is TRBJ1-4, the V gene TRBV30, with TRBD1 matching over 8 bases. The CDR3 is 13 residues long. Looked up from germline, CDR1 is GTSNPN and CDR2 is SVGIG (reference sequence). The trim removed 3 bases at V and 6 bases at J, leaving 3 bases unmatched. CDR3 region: CAWRDRAYEKLFF. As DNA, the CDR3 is TGTGCCTGGAGGGACAGGGCCTATGAAAAACTGTTTTTT.

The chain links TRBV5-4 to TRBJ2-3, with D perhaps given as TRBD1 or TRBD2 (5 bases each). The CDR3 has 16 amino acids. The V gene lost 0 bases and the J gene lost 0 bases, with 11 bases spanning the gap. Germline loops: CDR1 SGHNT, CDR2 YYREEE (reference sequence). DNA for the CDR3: TGTGCCAGCAGCTTGGCCCGGGGCGGGAGCACAGATACGCAGTATTTT. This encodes CASSLARGGSTDTQYF.

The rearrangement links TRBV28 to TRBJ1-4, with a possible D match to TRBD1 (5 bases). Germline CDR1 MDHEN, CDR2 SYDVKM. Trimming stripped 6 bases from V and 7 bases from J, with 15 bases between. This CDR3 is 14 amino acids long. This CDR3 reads CASSNTGTLEKLFF. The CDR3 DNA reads TGTGCCAGCAGCAACACCGGGACTCTTGAAAAACTGTTTTTT. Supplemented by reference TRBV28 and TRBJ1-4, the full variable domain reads DVKVTQSSRYLVKRTGEKVFLECVQDMDHENMFWYRQDPGLGLRLIYFSYDVKMKEKGDIPEGYSVSREKKERFSLILESASTNQTSMYLCASSNTGTLEKLFFGSGTQLSVL.

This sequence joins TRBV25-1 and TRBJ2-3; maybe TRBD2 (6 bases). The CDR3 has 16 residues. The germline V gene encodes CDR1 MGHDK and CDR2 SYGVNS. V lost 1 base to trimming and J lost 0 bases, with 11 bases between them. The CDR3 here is CASSELGGTSTDTQYF. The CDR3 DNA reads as TGTGCCAGCAGTGAATTGGGCGGGACTAGCACAGATACGCAGTATTTT.

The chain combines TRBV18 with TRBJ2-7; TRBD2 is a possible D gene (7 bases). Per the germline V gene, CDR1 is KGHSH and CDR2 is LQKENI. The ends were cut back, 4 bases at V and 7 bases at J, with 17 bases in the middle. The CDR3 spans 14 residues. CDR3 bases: TGTGCCAGCTCACTAGGTGCGGGGGCGAGGGAGCAGTACTTC. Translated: CASSLGAGAREQYF.

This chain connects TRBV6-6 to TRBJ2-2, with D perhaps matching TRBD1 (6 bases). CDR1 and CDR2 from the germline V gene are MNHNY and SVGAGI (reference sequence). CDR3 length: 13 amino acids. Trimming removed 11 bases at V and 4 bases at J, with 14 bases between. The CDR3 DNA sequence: TGTGCCGGATGGACAGAACTCACCGGGGAGCTGTTTTTT. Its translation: CAGWTELTGELFF.

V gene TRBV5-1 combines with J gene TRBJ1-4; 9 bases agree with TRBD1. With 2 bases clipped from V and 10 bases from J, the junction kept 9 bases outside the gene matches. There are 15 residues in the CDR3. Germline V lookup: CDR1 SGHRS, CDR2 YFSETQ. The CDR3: CASSFPGQGGGKLFF. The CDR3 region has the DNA TGCGCCAGCAGCTTCCCGGGACAGGGAGGCGGAAAACTGTTTTTT. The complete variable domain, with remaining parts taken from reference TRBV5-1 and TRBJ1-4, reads KAGVTQTPRYLIKTRGQQVTLSCSPISGHRSVSWYQQTPGQGLQFLFEYFSETQRNKGNFPGRFSGRQFSNSRSEMNVSTLELGDSALYLCASSFPGQGGGKLFFGSGTQLSVL.

The CDR3 nucleotides read TGTGCCAGCAGTGATCCTAGCGGGAGCCCAGATACGCAGTATTTT. It yields the protein CASSDPSGSPDTQYF. This rearrangement joins TRBV6-1 to TRBJ2-3; the match to TRBD2 covers 10 bases. The ends lost 3 bases at V and 4 bases at J; junction bases unmatched: 4. The CDR3 extends over 15 amino acids. Germline CDR1 and CDR2: MNHNS and SASEGT.

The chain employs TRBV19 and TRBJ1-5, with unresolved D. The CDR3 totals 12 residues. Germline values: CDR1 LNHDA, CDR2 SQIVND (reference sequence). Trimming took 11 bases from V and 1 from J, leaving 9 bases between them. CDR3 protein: CAGPRSNQPQHF. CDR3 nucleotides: TGTGCCGGGCCACGGAGCAATCAGCCCCAGCATTTT.